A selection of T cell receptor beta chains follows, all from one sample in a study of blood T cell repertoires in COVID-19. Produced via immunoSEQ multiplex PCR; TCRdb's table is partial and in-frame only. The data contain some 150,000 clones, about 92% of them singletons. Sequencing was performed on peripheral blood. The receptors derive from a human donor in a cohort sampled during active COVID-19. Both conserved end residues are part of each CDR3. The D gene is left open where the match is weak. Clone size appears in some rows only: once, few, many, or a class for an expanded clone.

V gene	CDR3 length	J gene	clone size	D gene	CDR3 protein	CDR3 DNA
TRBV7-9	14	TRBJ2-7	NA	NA	CASSLLGQSYEQYF	TGTGCCAGCAGCCTCCTAGGACAGTCCTACGAGCAGTACTTC
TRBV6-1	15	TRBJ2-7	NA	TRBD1	CASSELTTGFYEQYF	TGTGCCAGCAGTGAATTGACGACAGGGTTCTACGAGCAGTACTTC
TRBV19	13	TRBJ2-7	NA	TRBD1	CASSWGTAYEQYF	TGTGCCAGTAGTTGGGGGACAGCCTACGAGCAGTACTTC
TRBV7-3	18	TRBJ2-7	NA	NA	CASSFTSLPTGWRYEQYF	TGTGCCAGCAGCTTCACCTCCCTTCCTACAGGGTGGCGTTACGAGCAGTACTTC
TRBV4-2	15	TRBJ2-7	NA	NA	CASSQDKRTAYEQYF	TGTGCCAGCAGCCAAGATAAGAGGACAGCTTACGAGCAGTACTTC
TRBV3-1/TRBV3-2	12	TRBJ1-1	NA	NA	CASSQGRTEAFF	TGTGCCAGCAGCCAAGGGAGGACTGAAGCTTTCTTT
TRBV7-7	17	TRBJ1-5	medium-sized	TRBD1	CASSLPGQGAHNQPQHF	TGTGCTAGCAGCTTACCGGGACAGGGGGCGCACAATCAGCCCCAGCATTTT
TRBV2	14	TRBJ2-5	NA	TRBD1	CASFLETGGETQYF	TGTGCCAGCTTTCTTGAGACAGGGGGAGAGACCCAGTACTTC
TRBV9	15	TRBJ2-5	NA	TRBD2	CASSVGPSGGETQYF	TGTGCCAGCAGCGTAGGTCCAAGCGGGGGTGAGACCCAGTACTTC
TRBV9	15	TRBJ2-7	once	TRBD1	CASSASGTGGYEQYF	TGTGCCAGCAGCGCTTCCGGGACAGGGGGCTACGAGCAGTACTTC
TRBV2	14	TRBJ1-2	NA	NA	CASSEASGLYGYTF	TGTGCCAGCAGTGAAGCTTCGGGACTCTATGGCTACACCTTC
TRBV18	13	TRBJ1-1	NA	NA	CASSRQANTEAFF	TGTGCCAGCTCGCGACAAGCGAACACTGAAGCTTTCTTT
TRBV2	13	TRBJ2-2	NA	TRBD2	CATRGGLTGELFF	TGTGCCACCCGGGGGGGCCTCACCGGGGAGCTGTTTTTT
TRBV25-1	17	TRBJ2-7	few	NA	CASSESFGRQGTYEQYF	TGTGCCAGCAGTGAATCTTTTGGTAGGCAGGGCACCTACGAGCAGTACTTC
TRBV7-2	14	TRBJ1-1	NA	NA	CASSLNQGYTEAFF	TGTGCCAGCAGCTTAAACCAGGGGTACACTGAAGCTTTCTTT
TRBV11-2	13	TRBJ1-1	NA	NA	CASSWDMETEAFF	TGTGCCAGCAGCTGGGACATGGAGACTGAAGCTTTCTTT